The 31 T cell receptor beta chains below were found in one sample sequenced in a study of T cell clonotyping in hematopoietic cell transplantation listed by TCRdb under 2021. In light of the paper, this sample's time point label describes: recipient sample about 28 days before transplant, after cytoreduction. Library construction relied on the immunoSEQ multiplex PCR assay. The immuneACCESS repertoire file appears here via TCRdb, limited to in-frame rearrangements. These files lack a portion of the clones; in checked studies, under half of the deficit traces to unresolved V genes, and the cause of the others is not known. This sample comprises 45,000 to 60,000 clones, around 84% of them detected only once. The ten biggest clones cover around 5.5% of the sample. The sample in question was peripheral blood mononuclear cells, obtained before stem cell transplant. These receptor sequences come from a man aged 55-75 years with biphenotypic leukemia. Some clones in this sample may be carry-over from other donors' samples.

The chain is built from TRBV6-6 and TRBJ1-2; D ambiguous. Trimming left V 3 bases short and J 2 bases short, with 10 bases between. There are 14 residues in the CDR3. The germline CDR1 and CDR2 sequences are MNHNY and SVGAGI (reference sequence). CDR3 nucleotide sequence: TGTGCCAGCAGTTATTCGCAGGAGAACTATGGCTACACCTTC. Amino acids: CASSYSQENYGYTF.

J is TRBJ2-4 and V is TRBV28, with D maybe TRBD2 (5 bases). The germline gives CDR1 MDHEN, CDR2 SYDVKM. The CDR3 extends over 14 amino acids. The V and J ends lost 4 bases and 0 bases respectively, with 7 bases between them. The DNA of the CDR3 is TGTGCCAGCAGTTCGGGGTTAGCCAAAAACATTCAGTACTTC. Amino acid sequence: CASSSGLAKNIQYF.

The V call is TRBV7-3, the J call TRBJ2-2, with a tentative D call TRBD1 (5 bases). Trimming removed 5 bases from V and 8 bases from J, with 12 bases in between. Germline CDR1 reads SGHTA; CDR2 reads FQGTGA. The CDR3 runs 13 residues. The CDR3 here is CASSLSGWGELFF. DNA for the CDR3: TGTGCCAGCAGCCTCTCAGGGTGGGGGGAGCTGTTTTTT.

This clone turned up a few times. This chain joins TRBV2 and TRBJ2-7, with D perhaps matching TRBD2 (5 bases). V gave up 6 bases and J gave up 7 bases, with 10 bases separating them. The CDR3 contains 11 residues. Germline V gene data show CDR1 as SNHLY and CDR2 as FYNNEI. Written as DNA, the CDR3 is TGTGCCAGCAGCAATCGGGATGAGCAGTACTTC. Its translation is CASSNRDEQYF.

The V call is TRBV9, the J call TRBJ1-1, with 8 bases fitting TRBD1. CDR1 is SGDLS and CDR2 is YYNGEE in the germline V gene. V dropped 3 bases and J dropped 1; count of bases not matched to a gene: 8. The CDR3 covers 16 residues. The CDR3 DNA reads as TGTGCCAGCAGCGCTAATCCGGACAGGGAGAACACTGAAGCTTTCTTT. Encoded protein: CASSANPDRENTEAFF.

The V and J genes are TRBV19 and TRBJ1-2; TRBD1 aligns across 11 bases. Trimming removed 2 bases from V and 8 bases from J; junction bases left unmatched: 7. The germline V gene has CDR1 LNHDA and CDR2 SQIVND (reference sequence). There are 15 residues in the CDR3. The CDR3 region is CASSISGTGGSGYTF. Here the CDR3 DNA reads TGTGCCAGTAGTATATCCGGGACAGGGGGTTCCGGCTACACCTTC. The whole variable domain, remainder taken from reference TRBV19 and TRBJ1-2, is DGGITQSPKYLFRKEGQNVTLSCEQNLNHDAMYWYRQDPGQGLRLIYYSQIVNDFQKGDIAEGYSVSREKKESFPLTVTSAQKNPTAFYLCASSISGTGGSGYTFGSGTRLTVV.

The chain employs TRBV7-9 and TRBJ2-7, with 11 bases fitting TRBD2. The V segment lost 4 bases and the J segment 12 bases; nucleotides outside the gene matches: 8. Per germline, CDR1 SEHNR and CDR2 FQNEAQ (reference sequence). CDR3 length equals 13 residues. The CDR3 is CASSSPGLAVLYF. The CDR3 coding sequence is TGTGCCAGCAGCTCCCCGGGACTAGCGGTTCTGTACTTC.

This clone was counted between two and nine times. The genes are TRBV6-1 and TRBJ2-3; no clear D. The CDR3 totals 14 residues. Germline assignment: CDR1 MNHNS and CDR2 SASEGT. V lost 1 base and J lost 3, with 8 bases in between. The CDR3 nucleotides read TGTGCCAGCAGTGAAGAGTACCGAACAGATACGCAGTATTTT. Its protein is CASSEEYRTDTQYF.

The rearrangement uses TRBV7-9 and TRBJ2-1; 9 nucleotides match TRBD2. CDR1 SEHNR and CDR2 FQNEAQ come from the germline V gene (reference sequence). V was pared by 2 bases and J by 10 bases, with 12 bases of the junction left unmatched. CDR3 size: 16 residues. CDR3 in DNA: TGTGCCAGCAGCTTAAGTATTCCGGGACTAGCCTTGGAGCAGTTCTTC. Translated: CASSLSIPGLALEQFF.

This clone was picked up one time. The chain has TRBV9 and TRBJ2-5, with TRBD1 identical over 7 bases. V lost 4 bases to trimming and J lost 1 base; unmatched junction nucleotides: 4. CDR1 and CDR2 (germline): SGDLS, YYNGEE. This CDR3 has 14 amino acids. This CDR3 reads CASSRGQLQETQYF. The CDR3 region has the DNA TGTGCCAGCAGCAGGGGACAGCTCCAAGAGACCCAGTACTTC.

The CDR3 region has the DNA TGTGCCAGCAGTTTCTCCAGGGTCTCCGGGGAGCTGTTTTTT. Residues: CASSFSRVSGELFF. The chain uses TRBV28 and TRBJ2-2; perhaps TRBD1 as D (5 bases). Trimming took 3 bases from V and 6 from J, leaving 11 bases between them. The CDR3 is 14 amino acids. Germline V gives CDR1 MDHEN, CDR2 SYDVKM.

The chain uses TRBV9 and TRBJ2-7; 7 bases align to TRBD2. Germline assignment: CDR1 SGDLS and CDR2 YYNGEE. The trim removed 0 bases at V and 5 bases at J, leaving 11 bases unmatched. There are 16 residues in the CDR3. DNA for the CDR3: TGTGCCAGCAGCGTAGGCGGGAGCCCTACCCTAAACGAGCAGTACTTC. It encodes CASSVGGSPTLNEQYF.

V usage is TRBV7-9 and J usage is TRBJ1-2, with D possibly TRBD1 on 5 matching bases. Germline CDR1 is SEHNR and CDR2 is FQNEAQ (reference sequence). CDR3 size: 16 residues. Trimming removed 1 base from V and 4 bases from J, with 16 bases in between. CDR3: CASSLGGAESRYGYTF. The CDR3 nucleotides are TGTGCCAGCAGCTTAGGAGGGGCAGAGAGTCGCTATGGCTACACCTTC.

This clone has only one observation. The J gene is TRBJ1-2, the V gene TRBV5-1; D perhaps matches TRBD1 (5 bases). Between the trimmed V and J ends, which lost 7 bases and 4 bases, there was a span of 14 bases. The CDR3 runs 13 residues. From germline, CDR1 is SGHRS and CDR2 YFSETQ. For the CDR3, the DNA is TGCGCCAGCTCCCGGGGGGTCGGCTATGGCTACACCTTC. It yields the protein CASSRGVGYGYTF.

The J gene is TRBJ1-2, the V gene TRBV7-8; perhaps TRBD1 as D (5 bases). CDR1 is SGHVS and CDR2 is FQNEAQ in the germline V gene. The CDR3 contains 14 residues. V shed 1 base and J shed 4 bases, with 10 bases lying between them. The CDR3 loop is CASSLVTGFYGYTF. CDR3 bases: TGTGCCAGCAGCTTAGTTACAGGCTTCTATGGCTACACCTTC. Full variable domain (missing parts from reference TRBV7-8 and TRBJ1-2): GAGVSQSPRYKVAKRGQDVALRCDPISGHVSLFWYQQALGQGPEFLTYFQNEAQLDKSGLPSDRFFAERPEGSVSTLKIQRTQQEDSAVYLCASSLVTGFYGYTFGSGTRLTVV.

The V and J genes are TRBV11-2 and TRBJ1-1; tentative D call: TRBD1 (6 bases). The CDR3 contains 17 residues. Germline V CDR1 and CDR2: SGHAT, FQNNGV. V was trimmed by 0 bases and J by 2 bases, leaving 16 bases between them. The CDR3, as DNA: TGTGCCAGCAGCTTAGAAGTTCTGGGGGCTCGAAACACTGAAGCTTTCTTT. It specifies CASSLEVLGARNTEAFF.

The gene calls are TRBV4-3 and TRBJ2-1, with 13 nucleotides matching TRBD2. The V gene's germline CDR1 is LGHNA and CDR2 YSLEER. The CDR3 has 16 residues. V trimming: 6 bases; J trimming: 6 bases; junction bases outside the gene matches: 8. CDR3 DNA sequence: TGCGCCAGCAGACGGACTACTAGCGGGAGGGCCAATGAGCAGTTCTTC. This encodes CASRRTTSGRANEQFF.

This sequence joins TRBV27 and TRBJ2-3, with TRBD2 matching 8 bases. Germline values: CDR1 MNHEY, CDR2 SMNVEV (reference sequence). The trim removed 4 bases at V and 5 bases at J, leaving 11 bases unmatched. The CDR3 has 16 amino acids. The CDR3: CASSSGSGGFGDTQYF. The DNA for the CDR3 is TGTGCCAGCAGTTCCGGGTCGGGAGGGTTCGGAGATACGCAGTATTTT.

The chain joins TRBV7-9 to TRBJ2-3, with TRBD2 matching over 10 bases. CDR1 and CDR2 from the germline V gene are SEHNR and FQNEAQ (reference sequence). The CDR3 contains 15 residues. J gave up 4 bases and V 4 bases, and 5 bases lay outside the gene matches. This CDR3 is CASSSSSGSADTQYF. The CDR3 bases are TGTGCCAGCAGCTCCTCTAGCGGGAGTGCAGATACGCAGTATTTT.

The CDR3 reads CACGLRAIASYTF. The CDR3 DNA reads TGTGCCTGTGGCCTCCGGGCGATCGCTAGCTACACCTTC. The chain joins TRBV11-3 to TRBJ1-2; the D is unclear. Trimming cost V 11 bases and J 9 bases, with 22 bases left between them. The CDR3 has 13 amino acids. Germline assignment: CDR1 SGHNT and CDR2 YENEEA. The variable domain in full, completed from reference TRBV11-3 and TRBJ1-2, reads EAGVVQSPRYKIIEKKQPVAFWCNPISGHNTLYWYLQNLGQGPELLIRYENEEAVDDSQLPKDRFSAERLKGVDSTLKIQPAELGDSAVYLCACGLRAIASYTFGSGTRLTVV.

The genes are TRBV5-6 and TRBJ1-4; tentative D call: TRBD1 (6 bases). Trimming removed 4 bases at V and 8 bases at J, with 21 bases between. CDR1 is SGHDT, CDR2 YYEEEE, per germline. The CDR3 has 16 residues. The CDR3 coding sequence is TGTGCCAGCAGCCGATGGGCGGGGGCGCTGGGGGAAAAACTGTTTTTT. This translates into CASSRWAGALGEKLFF.

The rearrangement links TRBV27 to TRBJ2-3, with D unclear. The length of the CDR3 is 11 residues. From germline, CDR1 is MNHEY and CDR2 SMNVEV (reference sequence). With 5 bases removed from V and 1 base from J, the gap between germline ends came to 1 base. CDR3 in DNA: TGTGCCAGCAGTCGCACAGATACGCAGTATTTT. Its protein product is CASSRTDTQYF.

This clone has a handful of counts. The J gene is TRBJ2-3, the V gene TRBV6-6; no definite D call. V gave up 7 bases and J gave up 2 bases, with 13 bases separating them. Germline V gene data show CDR1 as MNHNY and CDR2 as SVGAGI (reference sequence). CDR3 length: 14 residues. Here the CDR3 reads CASIKEPSTDTQYF. CDR3 nucleotide sequence: TGTGCCAGCATCAAAGAGCCCTCCACAGATACGCAGTATTTT.

This clone was observed a single time. The V call is TRBV4-3, the J call TRBJ1-1, with 8 positions matching TRBD1. The germline V gene encodes CDR1 LGHNA and CDR2 YSLEER. The CDR3 has 15 residues. J lost 6 bases, V lost 0 bases, and 6 bases had no gene match. The CDR3, as DNA: TGCGCCAGCAGCCAAGACAGGGGGCTTGTCTCTGAAGCTTTCTTT. The encoded protein is CASSQDRGLVSEAFF.

The chain joins TRBV4-1 to TRBJ2-7; no definite D call. Germline V lookup: CDR1 MGHRA, CDR2 YSYEKL. This CDR3 region has 14 residues. V lost 4 bases, J lost 2 bases, and 12 bases lay in between. In DNA form, the CDR3 reads TGCGCCAGCAGCCCCCTAGGAGAGGCCTACGAGCAGTACTTC. Protein: CASSPLGEAYEQYF.

V usage is TRBV7-3 and J usage is TRBJ1-1; D is unclear. The V end lost 5 bases, the J end lost 9 bases, and 16 bases lay between the germline ends. The CDR3 is made up of 13 amino acids. Germline lookup yields CDR1 SGHTA and CDR2 FQGTGA. CDR3 residues: CASSPIAGLKAFF. The CDR3 bases are TGTGCCAGCAGCCCAATCGCGGGGTTGAAAGCTTTCTTT.

The V gene is TRBV18, the J gene TRBJ1-4, with no clear D. V was trimmed by 5 bases and J by 7 bases, leaving 8 bases between them. The CDR3 has 12 residues. From germline, CDR1 is KGHSH and CDR2 LQKENI. The CDR3 sequence is CASSGEGEKLFF. Written as DNA, the CDR3 is TGTGCCAGCTCAGGGGAAGGTGAAAAACTGTTTTTT.

CDR3 in DNA: TGTGCCTGGAGTGCCGGGACGGTGAATGAAAAACTGTTTTTT. This gives the protein CAWSAGTVNEKLFF. The chain has TRBV30 and TRBJ1-4, with a tentative D call TRBD1 (5 bases). This CDR3 has 14 residues. The germline V and J ends were trimmed by 1 base and 5 bases, with 11 bases remaining between them. CDR1 and CDR2 from the germline V gene are GTSNPN and SVGIG (reference sequence).

This rearrangement joins TRBV5-4 to TRBJ2-7; D possibly corresponds to TRBD2 (5 bases). Germline loops: CDR1 SGHNT, CDR2 YYREEE (reference sequence). The CDR3 is made up of 15 amino acids. Trimming left V 2 bases short and J 5 bases short, with 17 bases between. The CDR3 protein is CASSLAPGEGNEQYF. Written as DNA, the CDR3 is TGTGCCAGCAGCTTAGCTCCCGGTGAGGGCAACGAGCAGTACTTC.

The rearrangement joins TRBV30 to TRBJ2-7; a possible D gene is TRBD1 (5 bases). CDR1 and CDR2 from the germline V gene are GTSNPN and SVGIG (reference sequence). Deletions cut 3 bases from V and 2 bases from J, with 14 bases between. This CDR3 is built from 14 residues. CDR3 nucleotides: TGTGCCTGGAGCACAGGCGAAGGGACCTACGAGCAGTACTTC. Translated, it gives CAWSTGEGTYEQYF.

This chain connects TRBV11-2 to TRBJ2-1; D is perhaps TRBD1 (5 bases). Germline lookup yields CDR1 SGHAT and CDR2 FQNNGV. The CDR3 extends over 13 amino acids. Trimming took off 6 bases at V and 11 bases at J, with 17 bases between the two ends. CDR3 coding DNA: TGTGCCAGCAGTAAGAGCAGACAGCTCAAGCAGTTCTTC. Protein sequence: CASSKSRQLKQFF.